The 25 T cell receptor beta chains presented below share a single source sample, sequenced in a study of blood T cell repertoires in COVID-19. Libraries were prepared by immunoSEQ multiplex PCR; TCRdb keeps only in-frame clonotypes and omits some of them. The table records about 380,000 clones, more than 70% of them present only once. Sequenced material: PBMCs or T cells enriched from blood (not recorded which). These receptor sequences come from a woman aged 18-30 years who had recovered from COVID-19.

This clone was detected many times. The V gene is TRBV3-1 (or the pseudogene TRBV3-2), the J gene TRBJ1-2; no clear D gene. In germline, CDR1 is LGHDT, CDR2 YNNKEL (reference sequence). The CDR3 totals 16 residues. The germline V and J ends were trimmed by 0 bases and 4 bases, with 15 bases remaining between them. The CDR3 here is CASSQDPKQPFYGYTF. DNA of the CDR3: TGTGCCAGCAGCCAAGATCCGAAACAGCCATTCTATGGCTACACCTTC.

The V gene is TRBV29-1, the J gene TRBJ2-1; weak D call: TRBD1 (5 bases). CDR3 length equals 16 residues. Between the trimmed V and J ends, which lost 0 bases and 8 bases, there was a span of 20 bases. Germline V gene lookup returns CDR1 SQVTM and CDR2 ANQGSEA. CDR3 nucleotides: TGCAGCGTTGAAGATTCACAGGAAAGGGGCAGGGATGAGCAGTTCTTC. It is translated as CSVEDSQERGRDEQFF.

The genes are TRBV5-4 and TRBJ2-1, with D unclear. CDR3 size: 14 residues. V was trimmed by 1 base and J by 2 bases, leaving 7 bases between them. Germline CDR1 reads SGHNT; CDR2 reads YYREEE (reference sequence). CDR3 residues: CASSLKLTYNEQFF. The CDR3 DNA reads TGTGCCAGCAGCTTGAAGCTTACCTACAATGAGCAGTTCTTC.

The chain employs TRBV10-2 and TRBJ2-7, with 9 bases identical to TRBD1. Germline values: CDR1 WSHSY, CDR2 SAAADI. The V and J ends lost 5 bases and 4 bases, in that order; junction bases with no gene match: 6. This CDR3 is 14 amino acids long. CDR3 residues: CASSYDRGGYEQYF. The CDR3, as DNA: TGCGCCAGCAGTTATGACAGGGGGGGGTACGAGCAGTACTTC.

The chain links TRBV19 to TRBJ2-1; 11 bases match TRBD2. The CDR3 runs to 18 residues. With V trimmed by 0 bases and J by 4 bases, 8 bases remained unmatched. CDR1 is LNHDA, CDR2 SQIVND, per germline (reference sequence). CDR3 sequence: CASSIDGWLAGGYNEQFF. The CDR3 DNA reads as TGTGCCAGTAGTATAGATGGGTGGCTAGCGGGGGGTTACAATGAGCAGTTCTTC.

The chain uses TRBV7-3 and TRBJ2-3; D not certain. The CDR3 is 13 residues long. The germline gives CDR1 SGHTA, CDR2 FQGTGA. Deletions cut 5 bases from V and 6 bases from J, with 12 bases between. Written as DNA, the CDR3 is TGTGCCAGCAGCAGTGGCCATTGGGATACGCAGTATTTT. Translating gives CASSSGHWDTQYF.

The chain links TRBV19 to TRBJ2-6; the D gene is possibly TRBD2 (6 bases). CDR1 is LNHDA and CDR2 is SQIVND in the germline V gene (reference sequence). There are 16 residues in the CDR3. Trimming shortened V by 5 bases and J by 0 bases, and 11 bases separated the two germline ends. CDR3 DNA sequence: TGTGCCAGTAGTCCGAGGGGAGGCTCTGGGGCCAACGTCCTGACTTTC. Protein: CASSPRGGSGANVLTF.

The count of this clone is one. This chain links TRBV4-1 with TRBJ1-1; no firm D call. With 3 bases removed from V and 4 bases from J, the gap between germline ends came to 9 bases. Looked up from germline, CDR1 is MGHRA and CDR2 is YSYEKL. The CDR3 spans 13 residues. CDR3 DNA sequence: TGCGCCAGCAGCCAGGCGGACTTCACTGAAGCTTTCTTT. Encoded protein: CASSQADFTEAFF.

This clone showed up just once. The same CDR3 arises from other DNA sequences in this sample as well. V and J are TRBV2 and TRBJ2-1; 7 bases are shared with TRBD2. CDR3 size: 15 residues. From germline, CDR1 is SNHLY and CDR2 FYNNEI. Trimming took 4 bases from V and 4 from J; bases not matched to a gene: 7. The CDR3 nucleotides are TGTGCCAGCAGTGGGCCGGGGGGACGGTACAATGAGCAGTTCTTC. This codes for CASSGPGGRYNEQFF. The complete variable domain, with remaining parts taken from reference TRBV2 and TRBJ2-1, reads EPEVTQTPSHQVTQMGQEVILRCVPISNHLYFYWYRQILGQKVEFLVSFYNNEISEKSEIFDDQFSVERPDGSNFTLKIRSTKLEDSAMYFCASSGPGGRYNEQFFGPGTRLTVL.

The chain employs TRBV4-3 and TRBJ1-3, with unresolved D. This CDR3 has 13 residues. Trimming removed 0 bases from V and 4 bases from J, with 4 bases in between. The germline CDR1 and CDR2 sequences are LGHNA and YSLEER. DNA for the CDR3: TGCGCCAGCAGCCAAGACAGGGGAAACACCATATATTTT. Encoded protein: CASSQDRGNTIYF.

V and J are TRBV30 and TRBJ1-1, with D possibly matching TRBD1 (6 bases). Germline values: CDR1 GTSNPN, CDR2 SVGIG (reference sequence). V lost 2 bases to trimming and J lost 0 bases, with 13 bases between them. This CDR3 is 15 amino acids long. The CDR3 coding sequence is TGTGCCTGGAGTACAGGGAGACTGGTGAACACTGAAGCTTTCTTT. Residues: CAWSTGRLVNTEAFF.

The chain joins TRBV30 to TRBJ2-7; 10 nucleotides match TRBD1. Per the germline V gene, CDR1 is GTSNPN and CDR2 is SVGIG (reference sequence). CDR3 length equals 15 residues. Trimming cost V 3 bases and J 7 bases; bases outside gene matches: 12. The CDR3 protein is CAWRTPGQGIQEQYF. The CDR3 DNA is TGTGCCTGGAGGACTCCGGGACAGGGGATACAGGAGCAGTACTTC.

The V and J genes are TRBV5-4 and TRBJ1-6, with D uncertain. Germline lookup yields CDR1 SGHNT and CDR2 YYREEE (reference sequence). The CDR3 has 14 amino acids. Trimming cost V 4 bases and J 5 bases, with 10 bases left between them. DNA of the CDR3: TGTGCCAGCAGCCGTCAGGCGAATAATTCACCCCTCCACTTT. This translates into CASSRQANNSPLHF.

The chain uses TRBV14 and TRBJ2-1, with TRBD1 matching over 10 bases. The V gene's germline CDR1 is SGHDN and CDR2 FVKESK. This CDR3 spans 20 amino acids. The V and J ends lost 4 bases and 0 bases, in that order; junction bases with no gene match: 15. The CDR3: CASSPRGDRGLSSSYNEQFF. The CDR3 region has the DNA TGTGCCAGCAGCCCCCGAGGAGACAGGGGGCTCAGCAGCTCCTACAATGAGCAGTTCTTC.

The chain carries TRBV5-1 and TRBJ2-2, with 8 bases identical to TRBD1. The CDR3 is 16 amino acids. Trimming took 2 bases from V and 1 from J; bases not matched to a gene: 4. Germline V gene lookup returns CDR1 SGHRS and CDR2 YFSETQ. This CDR3 reads CASSLFGQGNTGELFF. The CDR3 DNA sequence: TGCGCCAGCAGCTTATTTGGACAGGGGAACACCGGGGAGCTGTTTTTT.

This clone was recorded a few times. The V and J genes are TRBV11-1 and TRBJ1-2, with D unresolved. The germline gives CDR1 SGHAT, CDR2 FQDESV (reference sequence). Trimming left V 0 bases short and J 8 bases short, with 10 bases between. CDR3 length: 13 amino acids. Here the CDR3 DNA reads TGTGCCAGCAGCTTAGCCCGGGAGCGGGGCTACACCTTC. Its translation: CASSLARERGYTF.

This sequence joins TRBV28 and TRBJ1-2; D call uncertain. The V end lost 6 bases, the J end lost 4 bases, and 12 bases lay between the germline ends. Germline V gene data show CDR1 as MDHEN and CDR2 as SYDVKM. The length of the CDR3 is 13 residues. CDR3 DNA: TGTGCCAGCAGACTAGACATTCGCTATGGCTACACCTTC. Translated: CASRLDIRYGYTF.

This chain links TRBV30 with TRBJ1-1; TRBD1 matches 8 bases. CDR1 and CDR2 from the germline V gene are GTSNPN and SVGIG (reference sequence). V trimming: 1 base; J trimming: 3 bases; junction bases outside the gene matches: 1. The CDR3 is made up of 13 amino acids. The CDR3 DNA is TGTGCCTGGAGTGGACAGGGGTACACTGAAGCTTTCTTT. Translating it yields CAWSGQGYTEAFF.

V gene TRBV5-1 combines with J gene TRBJ2-3; 13 nucleotides match TRBD2. Per germline, CDR1 SGHRS and CDR2 YFSETQ. CDR3 size: 16 residues. Unmatched junction bases numbered 2, after V lost 4 bases and J lost 0 bases. DNA for the CDR3: TGCGCCAGCAGCCTGACTAGCGGGGGGAGCACAGATACGCAGTATTTT. It encodes CASSLTSGGSTDTQYF.

V and J are TRBV9 and TRBJ2-1; tentative D call: TRBD2 (5 bases). The germline gives CDR1 SGDLS, CDR2 YYNGEE. The CDR3 runs to 16 residues. The ends were cut back, 3 bases at V and 5 bases at J, with 18 bases in the middle. The CDR3 sequence: CASSGGSGYFDNEQFF. CDR3 sequence (DNA): TGTGCCAGCAGCGGAGGAAGCGGTTATTTCGACAATGAGCAGTTCTTC.

V is TRBV24-1 and J is TRBJ2-1, with D maybe TRBD2 (6 bases). The germline CDR1 and CDR2 sequences are KGHDR and SFDVKD. V dropped 4 bases and J dropped 4 bases, with 10 bases sitting between them. The CDR3 runs to 14 residues. The CDR3 loop reads CATSDGGMYNEQFF. CDR3 bases: TGTGCCACCAGTGACGGGGGAATGTACAATGAGCAGTTCTTC.

The rearrangement links TRBV21-1 to TRBJ2-7; TRBD2 reflects the table's D call only, with no check against the DNA. TRBV21-1 is annotated as a pseudogene. CDR3 length: 16 amino acids. The CDR3 DNA follows: TGTGCCAGCACCGAGACGGGACTCCAACCAAGGGGCGAGCAGTACTTC. As protein: CASTETGLQPRGEQYF.

The chain has TRBV5-6 and TRBJ1-2; 7 bases fit TRBD1. The V and J ends lost 2 bases and 7 bases, in that order; junction bases with no gene match: 5. The CDR3 loop spans 13 amino acids. CDR1 SGHDT and CDR2 YYEEEE come from the germline V gene. CDR3 nucleotides: TGTGCCAGCAGCTTCGGACAGGATCTTGGCTACACCTTC. It translates to CASSFGQDLGYTF.

The table lists this clone with many counts. The rearrangement links TRBV15 to TRBJ1-1; perhaps TRBD1 as D (5 bases). The CDR3 length is 14 residues. Trimming removed 0 bases from V and 2 bases from J, with 7 bases in between. CDR1 is LNHNV and CDR2 is YYDKDF in the germline V gene (reference sequence). This chain's CDR3 is CATSRDRVNTEAFF. DNA for the CDR3: TGTGCCACCAGCAGAGACAGGGTCAACACTGAAGCTTTCTTT.

The CDR3 reads CASSPGYNSPLHF. The DNA for the CDR3 is TGTGCCAGCAGCCCGGGGTATAATTCACCCCTCCACTTT. This chain connects TRBV7-2 to TRBJ1-6; D not certain. Per the germline V gene, CDR1 is SGHTA and CDR2 is FQGNSA. The CDR3 contains 13 residues. V was clipped by 5 bases and J by 4 bases, with 6 bases between them.